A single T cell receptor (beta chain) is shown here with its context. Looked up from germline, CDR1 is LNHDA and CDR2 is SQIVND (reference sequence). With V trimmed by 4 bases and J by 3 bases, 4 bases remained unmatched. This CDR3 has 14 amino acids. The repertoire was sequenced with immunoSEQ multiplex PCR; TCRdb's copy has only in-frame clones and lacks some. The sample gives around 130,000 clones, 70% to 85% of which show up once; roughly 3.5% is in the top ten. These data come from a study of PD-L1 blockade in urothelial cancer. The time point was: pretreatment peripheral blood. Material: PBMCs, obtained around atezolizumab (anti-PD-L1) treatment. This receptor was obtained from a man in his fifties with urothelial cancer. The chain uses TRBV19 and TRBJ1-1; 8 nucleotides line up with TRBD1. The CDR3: CASSSDRGDTEAFF. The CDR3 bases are TGTGCCAGTAGTAGTGACAGGGGTGACACTGAAGCTTTCTTT.